This T cell receptor (beta chain) was recorded in a study of control samples from healthy donors and cancer patients. The CDR3 is made up of 16 amino acids. Germline V CDR1 and CDR2: MDHEN, SYDVKM. V shed 3 bases and J 4 bases; nucleotides not matched to a gene: 5. The repertoire was sequenced with immunoSEQ multiplex PCR; TCRdb's copy has only in-frame clones and lacks some. This sample carries 150,000 to 200,000 clones, approximately 92% of them seen once, and the ten largest clones take around 1.5%. This TCR derives from a man aged 25-40 years in good health. The material sequenced was blood. The chain is built from TRBV28 and TRBJ2-3; 12 nucleotides agree with TRBD2. The CDR3 nucleotides are TGTGCCAGCAGTTTGGCTAGCGGGAGGGCCTCAGATACGCAGTATTTT. Protein sequence: CASSLASGRASDTQYF.